This T cell receptor beta chain was documented in a study of beta chain features in type 1 diabetes. The overall study: There was similarity between patients and healthy donors in age, gender and cell yields. Whole-study findings and limits: Type 1 diabetes patients had moderately but significantly shorter TCRB CDR3s in all four CD4+ subsets. Across patients, naive, central memory and Treg TCRB repertoires exhibited apparently greater similarity than was observed across healthy donors.

The CDR3 is made up of 16 amino acids. The germline V gene has CDR1 SGHNT and CDR2 YYREEE (reference sequence). V dropped 6 bases and J dropped 1; count of bases not matched to a gene: 7. In its sample, this clone was seen a few times. Its antigen remains unknown. cDNA synthesis used the whole RNA isolate, giving expressed TCRB sequences. Some clones are missing from TCRdb's copy, which holds only in-frame ones; the method was immunoSEQ multiplex PCR. The table has 300,000 to 350,000 clones, roughly 13% seen once. A sort by CD45RO/CCR7/CD25/CD127/CD95/CD27 yielded CD4+ naive, central memory, regulatory and stem cell-like memory cells.

The sequence derives from a woman younger than 35 with type 1 diabetes. Sequenced material: naive CD4+ T cells from blood. The chain links TRBV5-4 to TRBJ2-5; TRBD2 matches at 12 bases. The chain's CDR3 is CASTGTSGLLQETQYF. CDR3 bases: TGTGCCAGCACCGGGACTAGCGGGCTCCTCCAAGAGACCCAGTACTTC.